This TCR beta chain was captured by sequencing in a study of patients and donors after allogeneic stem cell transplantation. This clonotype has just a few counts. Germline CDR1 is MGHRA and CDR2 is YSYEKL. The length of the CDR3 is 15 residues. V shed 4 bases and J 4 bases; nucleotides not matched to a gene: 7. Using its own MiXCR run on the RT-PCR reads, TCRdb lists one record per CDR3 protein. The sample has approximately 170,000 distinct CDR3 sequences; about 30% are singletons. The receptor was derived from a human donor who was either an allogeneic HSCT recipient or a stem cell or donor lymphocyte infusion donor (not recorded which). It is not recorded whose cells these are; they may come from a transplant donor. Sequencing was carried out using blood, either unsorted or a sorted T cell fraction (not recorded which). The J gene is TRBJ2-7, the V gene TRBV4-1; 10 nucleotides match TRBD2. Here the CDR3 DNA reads TGCGCCAGCAGCCCTACACTAGCGGGAAAGTACGAGCAGTACTTC. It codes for CASSPTLAGKYEQYF.